What follows are 17 T cell receptor beta chains derived from one specimen sequenced in a study of shared clonotypes between healthy human individuals. TCRdb's copy holds only in-frame clones and misses some; the assay was immunoSEQ multiplex PCR. The sample contains over a million clones, roughly 96% of which appear only once. The specimen was naive CD4+ T cells sorted from blood. The subset denotes: CD45RA+ positively selected. The receptors originated from a man between 25 and 39 years old in good health.

The genes are TRBV2 and TRBJ2-1; D remains unclear. Germline values: CDR1 SNHLY, CDR2 FYNNEI. There are 14 residues in the CDR3. V gave up 5 bases and J gave up 2 bases, with 10 bases separating them. CDR3 nucleotides: TGTGCCAGCAGTCCATACAGAACCTACAATGAGCAGTTCTTC. Protein: CASSPYRTYNEQFF.

The chain recombines TRBV30 with TRBJ1-3, with D hard to call. Trimming shortened V by 0 bases and J by 0 bases, and 9 bases separated the two germline ends. CDR3 length: 15 residues. Germline-derived CDR1 and CDR2 are GTSNPN and SVGIG (reference sequence). The CDR3 DNA follows: TGTGCCTGGAGTGTACGGCAGAGCTCTGGAAACACCATATATTTT. Translating it yields CAWSVRQSSGNTIYF.

In this sample, this clone turned up once. The CDR3 reads CASMAVAGAWLQYF. The CDR3 coding sequence is TGCGCCAGCATGGCGGTAGCGGGAGCATGGTTACAGTATTTT. The chain joins TRBV5-1 to TRBJ2-3; 9 nucleotides align to TRBD2. J gave up 12 bases and V 6 bases, and 14 bases lay outside the gene matches. Germline CDR1 and CDR2: SGHRS and YFSETQ. CDR3 length: 14 residues.

The V and J genes are TRBV7-9 and TRBJ1-4; D call uncertain. CDR3 length equals 16 residues. The V gene lost 6 bases and the J gene lost 0 bases, with 14 bases spanning the gap. The germline V gene has CDR1 SEHNR and CDR2 FQNEAQ (reference sequence). CDR3 DNA sequence: TGTGCCAGCAGTTTCCGAAGTTTTGCAACTAATGAAAAACTGTTTTTT. Translating gives CASSFRSFATNEKLFF.

The chain recombines TRBV11-2 with TRBJ1-2; 8 bases map to TRBD1. After removal of 4 bases from V and 0 bases from J, the junction contained 4 bases not matched to a gene. The CDR3 loop spans 15 amino acids. Germline values: CDR1 SGHAT, CDR2 FQNNGV. The CDR3 DNA follows: TGTGCCAGCAGCTACGGACAGGGTGCTAACTATGGCTACACCTTC. Translated, it gives CASSYGQGANYGYTF.

This clone showed up just once. CDR3 region: CAWSPVGGRSYTF. The CDR3 coding sequence is TGTGCCTGGAGTCCCGTGGGGGGGAGGAGCTACACCTTC. The rearrangement links TRBV30 to TRBJ1-2, with D tentatively TRBD1 (5 bases). CDR3 size: 13 residues. The V gene lost 2 bases and the J gene lost 9 bases, with 16 bases spanning the gap. Looked up from germline, CDR1 is GTSNPN and CDR2 is SVGIG (reference sequence).

The chain carries TRBV11-3 and TRBJ2-5, with 8 bases fitting TRBD1. Germline lookup yields CDR1 SGHNT and CDR2 YENEEA. The CDR3 has 16 amino acids. The junction had 6 bases not matched to a gene; V was cut back by 1 base and J by 2 bases. CDR3 amino acids: CASSLGAGDRQETQYF. In DNA, the CDR3 is TGTGCCAGCAGCTTAGGAGCAGGGGACAGGCAAGAGACCCAGTACTTC.

The V and J genes are TRBV16 and TRBJ1-2, with TRBD1 matching 9 bases. The V segment lost 4 bases and the J segment 8 bases; nucleotides outside the gene matches: 11. The CDR3 has 15 amino acids. The V gene's germline CDR1 is KGHSY and CDR2 FQNENV. DNA for the CDR3: TGTGCCAGCAGCCCCCGGGCGGGACAGGGAGGCGGCTACACCTTC. Protein product: CASSPRAGQGGGYTF.

Note on this clone: One end of the junction fails to match germline, which may point to a read error. This chain connects TRBV5-4 to TRBJ2-1; D remains unclear. The CDR3 spans 15 residues. The germline V gene encodes CDR1 SGHNT and CDR2 YYREEE (reference sequence). In DNA form, the CDR3 reads TGTGCCAGCAGCTTAGGGTATGGCTCCCACAATGAGCAGTTCTTC. Protein: CASSLGYGSHNEQFF.

The chain carries TRBV19 and TRBJ2-3, with 16 bases that match TRBD2. The CDR3 is 16 residues long. CDR1 and CDR2 from the germline V gene are LNHDA and SQIVND (reference sequence). V lost 5 bases to trimming and J lost 4 bases; unmatched junction nucleotides: 3. The CDR3 region has the DNA TGTGCCAGTAGTCCGGGACTAGCGGGAGGGCCAGATACGCAGTATTTT. Its protein product is CASSPGLAGGPDTQYF.

The rearrangement joins TRBV7-7 to TRBJ2-3, with no clear D. Germline V gene sequence: CDR1 SSHAT, CDR2 FNYEAQ (reference sequence). V gave up 5 bases and J gave up 1 base, with 10 bases separating them. The CDR3 length is 14 residues. CDR3 protein: CASSPRVGTDTQYF. CDR3 sequence (DNA): TGTGCCAGCAGCCCCCGAGTGGGCACAGATACGCAGTATTTT.

The sample holds one count of this clone. The V and J genes are TRBV11-3 and TRBJ2-2; 10 bases line up with TRBD2. The J segment lost 7 bases and the V segment lost 5 bases, leaving 10 bases of the junction unmatched. The germline gives CDR1 SGHNT, CDR2 YENEEA. The CDR3 is 16 residues long. CDR3 nucleotide sequence: TGTGCCAGCAGCCAGGTGGCTAGCGGGGGTGACGGGGAGCTGTTTTTT. Amino acid sequence: CASSQVASGGDGELFF.

The chain links TRBV5-1 to TRBJ2-7, with TRBD1 matching over 10 bases. Trimming cost V 2 bases and J 4 bases; bases outside gene matches: 6. This CDR3 is 15 amino acids long. Germline V gene sequence: CDR1 SGHRS, CDR2 YFSETQ. Here the CDR3 reads CASSLLRDRGYEQYF. In nucleotides, the CDR3 is TGCGCCAGCAGCTTACTCCGGGACAGGGGATACGAGCAGTACTTC.

The chain employs TRBV5-5 and TRBJ2-7, with TRBD2 matching 10 bases. The V and J ends lost 4 bases and 1 base, in that order; junction bases with no gene match: 8. The germline V gene has CDR1 SGHKS and CDR2 YYEKEE (reference sequence). The CDR3 runs to 16 residues. DNA for the CDR3: TGTGCCAGCAGCGGCACCGGACTAGCGGAATCCTACGAGCAGTACTTC. As protein: CASSGTGLAESYEQYF.

This clone has a single count. This rearrangement joins TRBV10-2 to TRBJ1-3; D is perhaps TRBD1 (5 bases). The length of the CDR3 is 18 residues. The germline V and J ends were trimmed by 0 bases and 4 bases, with 19 bases remaining between them. Germline lookup yields CDR1 WSHSY and CDR2 SAAADI. The chain's CDR3 is CASSESMTAYLRGNTIYF. Written as DNA, the CDR3 is TGCGCCAGCAGTGAGTCGATGACAGCCTACCTTAGGGGAAACACCATATATTTT.

The chain links TRBV18 to TRBJ2-4; tentatively, D is TRBD1 (5 bases). Trimming removed 3 bases from V and 0 bases from J, with 12 bases in between. Germline assignment: CDR1 KGHSH and CDR2 LQKENI. CDR3 length equals 16 residues. CDR3 DNA: TGTGCCAGCTCACCCAGGGAAGGGCTAGCCAAAAACATTCAGTACTTC. Translated: CASSPREGLAKNIQYF. Based on the CDR3 plus reference TRBV18 and TRBJ2-4, the full variable domain is NAGVMQNPRHLVRRRGQEARLRCSPMKGHSHVYWYRQLPEEGLKFMVYLQKENIIDESGMPKERFSAEFPKEGPSILRIQQVVRGDSAAYFCASSPREGLAKNIQYFGAGTRLSVL.

The CDR3, as DNA: TGTGCCAGCAGTCACCCCCGGACTGGACCAACCCCCAATGAGCAGTTCTTC. Protein: CASSHPRTGPTPNEQFF. The chain uses TRBV28 and TRBJ2-1; D may be TRBD2 (5 bases). The CDR3 is 17 amino acids. Germline CDR1 and CDR2: MDHEN and SYDVKM. Trimming removed 5 bases from V and 6 bases from J, with 23 bases in between.